This is a list of T cell receptor beta chains from one sample in a study of control samples from healthy donors and cancer patients. Repertoires were generated with immunoSEQ multiplex PCR, while TCRdb's copy carries only in-frame clones and drops some. The sample lists approximately 120,000 clones, around nine tenths seen once, with 4.4% in the top ten. Sequencing was carried out using blood. Receptor source: a human donor in good health. The donor label of this sample is uncertain. The CDR3 runs from the conserved cysteine through the conserved F or W. The D gene is left open where the match is weak. Rows give clone size only sometimes, using once, few, many, or a class for an expanded clone.

v_gene	j_gene	abundance	d_gene	CDR3nt	CDR3aa
TRBV10-3	TRBJ1-5	-	-	TGTGCCATCAGGCGGTCTGGGGTTGATCAGCCCCAGCATTTT	CAIRRSGVDQPQHF
TRBV5-6	TRBJ1-1	-	-	TGTGCCAGCAGCTTGGCCCATAATCGACGTGAAGCTTTCTTT	CASSLAHNRREAFF
TRBV7-9	TRBJ1-1	-	TRBD1	TGTGCCAGCAGCTTAAACAGGGGGCGTCGGATGAACACTGAAGCTTTCTTT	CASSLNRGRRMNTEAFF
TRBV6-1	TRBJ1-1	-	-	TGTGCCAGCAGTGAAAGCCGTCGGGGGCACGGAGGCACTGAAGCTTTCTTT	CASSESRRGHGGTEAFF
TRBV5-1	TRBJ2-7	-	TRBD1	TGCGCCAGCAGCACGGGACAGGGATCCTACGAGCAGTACTTC	CASSTGQGSYEQYF
TRBV7-9	TRBJ1-4	-	-	TGTGCCAGCACCCCGGCTGAAAAACTGTTTTTT	CASTPAEKLFF
TRBV27	TRBJ1-2	-	-	TGTGCCAGCAGTCCCGATCGAATTGGGGTCTATGGCTACACCTTC	CASSPDRIGVYGYTF
TRBV5-1	TRBJ2-1	-	TRBD1	TGCGCCAGCGGGCGGGACAGGGGGGAGAATGAGCAGTTCTTC	CASGRDRGENEQFF
TRBV7-2	TRBJ1-2	-	-	TGTGCCAGCAGCTTAACGGGATTTAACTATGGCTACACCTTC	CASSLTGFNYGYTF
TRBV6-5	TRBJ1-2	once	-	TGTGCCAGCAGTTACTCTACAGGGTTCAGTTATGGCTACACCTTC	CASSYSTGFSYGYTF
TRBV29-1	TRBJ2-2	-	-	TGCAGCGTTGTAGTGGATGCGAACACCGGGGAGCTGTTTTTT	CSVVVDANTGELFF
TRBV10-3	TRBJ1-3	-	-	TGTGCCATGGGGACCTCTGGAAACACCATATATTTT	CAMGTSGNTIYF
TRBV19	TRBJ1-3	-	-	TGTGCCAGTACCACGGGACTTCGCCGTGCTGGAAACACCATATATTTT	CASTTGLRRAGNTIYF
TRBV6-5	TRBJ1-1	-	-	TGTGCCATCTTGACAGAGCAGAACACTGAAGCTTTCTTT	CAILTEQNTEAFF
TRBV7-2	TRBJ2-7	-	-	TGTGCCAGCAGTCTAGTAGGGGACTGGGCCGACGAGCAGTACTTC	CASSLVGDWADEQYF
TRBV12-3/TRBV12-4	TRBJ1-6	-	-	TGTGCCAGCAGTCCCGGGACAAGTCTCCTCCACTTT	CASSPGTSLLHF
TRBV6-6	TRBJ2-6	-	-	TGTGCCAGCAGCGATCGCTCTGGGGCCAACGTCCTGACTTTC	CASSDRSGANVLTF
TRBV7-9	TRBJ2-4	-	TRBD1	TGTGCCAGCAGCTTAGAACAGGGGGGTGACATTCAGTACTTC	CASSLEQGGDIQYF
TRBV27	TRBJ1-1	-	-	TGTGCCAGCAGTTTATCATTCGGGCCCACTAGGGCAGGGAACACTGAAGCTTTCTTT	CASSLSFGPTRAGNTEAFF
TRBV6-5	TRBJ2-7	-	-	TGTGCGACCAAACTCAATTACGAGCAGTACTTC	CATKLNYEQYF
TRBV5-1	TRBJ2-7	-	-	TGCGCCAGCAGGGTGGACACGGCGCCCTACGAGCAGTACTTC	CASRVDTAPYEQYF
TRBV11-2	TRBJ1-2	-	-	TGTGCCAGCAGCTGGCTTCCTAAGGGGAGGAGCGGCTACACCTTC	CASSWLPKGRSGYTF
TRBV5-4	TRBJ2-3	-	-	TGTGCCAGCAGCACAGACCTTTCCCCTTCGCAGTATTTT	CASSTDLSPSQYF
TRBV2	TRBJ2-3	-	TRBD1	TGTGCCAGCGCCAAGGGGGCAGTCCGCACAGATACGCAGTATTTT	CASAKGAVRTDTQYF
TRBV27	TRBJ1-1	few	TRBD1	TGTGCCAGCAGTTTAGAGGCAGGGGGCCTTACTGAAGCTTTCTTT	CASSLEAGGLTEAFF
TRBV6-1	TRBJ1-5	-	-	TGTGCCAGCAGTGAACAGGCCCTAAGAAGCCAGCCCCAGCATTTT	CASSEQALRSQPQHF
TRBV5-1	TRBJ1-3	-	-	TGCGCCAGCAGCTTGGAGGCCCAGGGAACTGGAAACACCATATATTTT	CASSLEAQGTGNTIYF
TRBV19	TRBJ1-2	-	TRBD1	TGTGCCAGTCGTACAGGGGGTAACTATGGCTACACCTTC	CASRTGGNYGYTF
TRBV27	TRBJ2-1	-	-	TGTGCCAGCAGCCCCCGGGGGAAGGCAAGGCAACTAAAATACAATGAGCAGTTCTTC	CASSPRGKARQLKYNEQFF
TRBV5-1	TRBJ2-1	-	-	TGCGCCAGCAGCTTGGGGATGGGAACCTACAATGAGCAGTTCTTC	CASSLGMGTYNEQFF
TRBV5-4	TRBJ1-1	-	TRBD1	TGTGCCAGCAGCCGGGGACAGTCAAACACTGAAGCTTTCTTT	CASSRGQSNTEAFF
TRBV24-1	TRBJ2-2	-	-	TGTGCCACCAGTGATTTCGGGCGGGGTAACATAGCCGGGGAGCTGTTTTTT	CATSDFGRGNIAGELFF
TRBV27	TRBJ2-7	-	-	TGTGCCAGCAGTTTCATACCATCCTACGAGCAGTACTTC	CASSFIPSYEQYF
TRBV7-8	TRBJ2-7	-	TRBD1	TGTGCCAGCAGCTTGGGGACAGGGAGCTACGAGCAGTACTTC	CASSLGTGSYEQYF
TRBV19	TRBJ2-7	-	TRBD1	TGTGCCAGTAGTCCCCAGGACAGGGCGGAGGGGCGTTACTTC	CASSPQDRAEGRYF
TRBV7-8	TRBJ1-5	-	-	TGTGCCAGCACCAACGCGGGCGGGTGGTGGCAGCCCCAGCATTTT	CASTNAGGWWQPQHF
TRBV7-4	TRBJ1-2	-	-	TGTGCCAGCAGCTTAGTCGGGGGTCCCGTCTATGGCTACACCTTC	CASSLVGGPVYGYTF